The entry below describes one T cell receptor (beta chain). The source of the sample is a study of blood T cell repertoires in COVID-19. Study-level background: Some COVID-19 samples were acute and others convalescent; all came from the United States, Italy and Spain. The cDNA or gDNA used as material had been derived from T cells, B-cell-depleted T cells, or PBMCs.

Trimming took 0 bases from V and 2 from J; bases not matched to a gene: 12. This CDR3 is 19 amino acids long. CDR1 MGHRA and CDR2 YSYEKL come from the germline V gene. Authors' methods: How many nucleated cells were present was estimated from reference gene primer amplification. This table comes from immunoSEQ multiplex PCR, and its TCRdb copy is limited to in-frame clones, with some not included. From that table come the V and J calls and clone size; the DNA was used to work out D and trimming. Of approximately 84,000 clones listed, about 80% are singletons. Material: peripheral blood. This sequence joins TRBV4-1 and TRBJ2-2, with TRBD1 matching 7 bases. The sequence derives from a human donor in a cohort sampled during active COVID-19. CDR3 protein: CASSQESTGRGLNTGELFF. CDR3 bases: TGCGCCAGCAGCCAAGAATCGACAGGGCGCGGGCTTAACACCGGGGAGCTGTTTTTT.